Sequencing of this T cell receptor (beta chain) was carried out in a study of control samples from healthy donors and cancer patients (TCRdb year 2020). As for this clone: Its recognized antigen is unknown. Base-call qualities are not available, and no considerably larger clone is one nucleotide away.

The germline V gene (reference sequence) specifies DFQATT as CDR1 and SNEGSKA as CDR2. V and J lose 3 bases and 0 bases, and a span of 13 bases separates them. From the cysteine up to the phenylalanine, the CDR3 has a length of 15 residues. Of all the DNA, just the CDR3 is kept, 45 bases in frame from base 1. Library construction relied on the immunoSEQ multiplex PCR assay. As stored in TCRdb, this immuneACCESS dataset retains in-frame rearrangements with V and J assigned. A fraction of the clones does not appear; measured against another copy, unresolved V genes explain less than half of the discrepancy, and the remainder lacks a known reason. The sample yields about 52,000 clones; approximately 95% were counted once. The ten largest clones take up 2.4% of the sample.

The TCR comes from a man aged 30 to 45 in good health. Input material: blood. The rearranged segments are TRBV20-1 and TRBJ2-3; a tentative D call is TRBD2 (5 bases match). Here the CDR3 is given as CSASKTTSSTDTQYF. The sequenced DNA: TGCAGTGCTAGTAAGACTACCTCTAGCACAGATACGCAGTATTTT.